The TCR beta chain under discussion was sequenced for a study of shared clonotypes between healthy human individuals. Study-wide points: What naive subsets generally showed was a larger estimated richness than memory subsets showed.

Naive CD8 cells lacked CD45RO, underwent positive selection for CCR7 and left out terminally differentiated effector memory CD45RA+ cells. Adult donors, all healthy and HIV-negative, had no recent acute infections or vaccinations. In the case of this clone: Its target is unknown.

CDR1 and CDR2 from the germline V gene are MNHEY and SMNVEV (reference sequence). This CDR3 has 17 residues. V lost 0 bases, J lost 2 bases, and 17 bases lay in between. The repertoire was sequenced with immunoSEQ multiplex PCR; TCRdb's copy has only in-frame clones and lacks some. Here the sample spans about 2.1 million clones, more than 85% being singletons. The sequenced sample was naive CD8+ T cells from PBMCs. This TCR derives from a man younger than 35 in good health. Some clones in this sample may be carry-over from other donors' samples. The chain links TRBV27 to TRBJ2-7; perhaps D is TRBD1 or TRBD2 (5 bases each). The CDR3 DNA sequence: TGTGCCAGCAGTTTATCGGGGACCATGACGGACCCCTACGAGCAGTACTTC. It yields the protein CASSLSGTMTDPYEQYF.